This T cell receptor beta chain came from a study of blood T cell repertoires in COVID-19. Study information: Researchers got acute and convalescent COVID-19 samples from the United States, Italy and Spain.

This CDR3 is built from 13 residues. Trimming removed 5 bases from V and 0 bases from J; junction bases left unmatched: 1. For this clone: Other DNA sequences within the sample encode an identical CDR3.

Original processing methods: It was from reference gene primer amplification that nucleated cell counts were estimated. Profiling relied on immunoSEQ multiplex PCR, and the TCRdb table lists in-frame clones only, not all of them. That table furnishes V, J and clone size, whereas the DNA furnished D and trimming. The table has hundreds of thousands of clones, 87% seen once; the top ten hold about 6.9%. The Seattle patients, enrolled during active infection, were followed longitudinally. J is TRBJ2-7 and V is TRBV12-3 or TRBV12-4, with 7 bases that match TRBD1. The sequencing input was peripheral blood. The sequence came from a woman between 45 and 65 years old with COVID-19, enrolled during active disease. The CDR3: CASSRDSSYEQYF. For the CDR3, the DNA is TGTGCCAGCAGTCGGGACAGCTCCTACGAGCAGTACTTC.